Sequencing of this TCR beta chain was carried out in a study of CD8 T cells in Susac syndrome. Study conclusions and caveats: As the study acknowledged, the number of individuals who were part of its TCR sequencing and HLA analysis was relatively small.

Reverse transcription of 0.5 to 1 ug RNA was performed with random hexamers. An immunoSEQ multiplex PCR generated amplified TCR beta CDR3 products spanning 54 Vbeta and 13 Jbeta. TCRdb ran MiXCR on the immunoSEQ multiplex PCR reads and lists one entry per CDR3 protein. The sample shows some 300,000 distinct CDR3 sequences, roughly 85% of them seen only once. This clonotype was seen a single time. The antigen is not known. Trimming took 2 bases from V and 8 from J, leaving 15 bases between them. CDR3 length: 14 residues. The sequenced target, TCR beta, came from blood CD8+ and CD4+ T cells. Negative isolation yielded the CD8+ and CD4+ T cells, while FACS enriched the TEMRA cells.

Sequenced material: CD8+ T cells from PBMCs. The receptor comes from a human donor with multiple sclerosis. The chain couples TRBV12-3 or TRBV12-4 to TRBJ1-1; D call uncertain. As DNA, the CDR3 is TGTGCCAGCAGTTTACTTCTCCGGGGTGCAGAAGCTTTCTTT. As protein: CASSLLLRGAEAFF.